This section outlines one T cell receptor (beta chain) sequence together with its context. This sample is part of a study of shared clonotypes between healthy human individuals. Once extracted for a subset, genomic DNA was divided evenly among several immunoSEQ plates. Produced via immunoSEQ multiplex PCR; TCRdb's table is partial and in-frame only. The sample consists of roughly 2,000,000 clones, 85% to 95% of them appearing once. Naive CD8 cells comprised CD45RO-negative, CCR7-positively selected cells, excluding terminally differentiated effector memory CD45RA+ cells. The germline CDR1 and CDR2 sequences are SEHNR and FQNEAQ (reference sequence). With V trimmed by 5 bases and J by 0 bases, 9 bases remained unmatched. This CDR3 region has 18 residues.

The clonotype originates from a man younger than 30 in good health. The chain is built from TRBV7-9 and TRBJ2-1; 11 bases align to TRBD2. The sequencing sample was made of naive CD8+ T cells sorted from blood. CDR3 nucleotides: TGTGCCAGCAGCCCAACTACTAGCGGGAGAAGCTCCTACAATGAGCAGTTCTTC. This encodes CASSPTTSGRSSYNEQFF.